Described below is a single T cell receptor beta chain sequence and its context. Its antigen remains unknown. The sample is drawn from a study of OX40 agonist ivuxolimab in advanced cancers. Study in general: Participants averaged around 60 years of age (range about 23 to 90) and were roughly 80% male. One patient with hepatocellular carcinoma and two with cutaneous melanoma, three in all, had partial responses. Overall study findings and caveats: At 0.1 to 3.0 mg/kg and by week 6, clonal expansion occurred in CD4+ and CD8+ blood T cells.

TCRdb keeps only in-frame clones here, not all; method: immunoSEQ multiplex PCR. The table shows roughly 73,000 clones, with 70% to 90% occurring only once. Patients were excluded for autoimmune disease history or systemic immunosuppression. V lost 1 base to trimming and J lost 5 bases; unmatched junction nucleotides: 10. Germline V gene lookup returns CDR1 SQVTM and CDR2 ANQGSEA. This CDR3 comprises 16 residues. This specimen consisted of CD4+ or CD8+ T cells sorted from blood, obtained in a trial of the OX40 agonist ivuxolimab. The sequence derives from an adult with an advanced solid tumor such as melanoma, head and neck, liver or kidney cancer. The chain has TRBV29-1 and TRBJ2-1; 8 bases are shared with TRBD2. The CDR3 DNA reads TGCAGCGTTGAAGGGTGGAGCGGGGGAGTAGACAATGAGCAGTTCTTC. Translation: CSVEGWSGGVDNEQFF.